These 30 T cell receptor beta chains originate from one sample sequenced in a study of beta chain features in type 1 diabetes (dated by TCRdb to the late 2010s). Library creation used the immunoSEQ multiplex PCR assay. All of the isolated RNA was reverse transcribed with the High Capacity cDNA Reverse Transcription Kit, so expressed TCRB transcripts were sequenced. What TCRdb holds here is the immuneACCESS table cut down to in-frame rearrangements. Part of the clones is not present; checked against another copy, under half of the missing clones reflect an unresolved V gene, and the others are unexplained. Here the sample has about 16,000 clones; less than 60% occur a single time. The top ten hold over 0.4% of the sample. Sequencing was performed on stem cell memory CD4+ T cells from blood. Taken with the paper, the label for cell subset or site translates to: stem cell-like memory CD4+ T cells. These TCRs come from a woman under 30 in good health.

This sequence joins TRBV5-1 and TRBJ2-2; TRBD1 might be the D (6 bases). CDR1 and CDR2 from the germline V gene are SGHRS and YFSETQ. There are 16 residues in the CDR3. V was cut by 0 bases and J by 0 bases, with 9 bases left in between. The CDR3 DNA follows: TGCGCCAGCAGCTTGGTGGGACAAACGAACACCGGGGAGCTGTTTTTT. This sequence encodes CASSLVGQTNTGELFF.

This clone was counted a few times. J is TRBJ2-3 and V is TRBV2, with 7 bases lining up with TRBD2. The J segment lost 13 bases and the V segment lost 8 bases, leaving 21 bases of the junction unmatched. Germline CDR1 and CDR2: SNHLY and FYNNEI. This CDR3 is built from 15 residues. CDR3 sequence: CASLRELASSGGEYF. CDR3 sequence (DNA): TGTGCCAGCCTGAGGGAACTAGCGAGCTCAGGTGGCGAGTATTTT.

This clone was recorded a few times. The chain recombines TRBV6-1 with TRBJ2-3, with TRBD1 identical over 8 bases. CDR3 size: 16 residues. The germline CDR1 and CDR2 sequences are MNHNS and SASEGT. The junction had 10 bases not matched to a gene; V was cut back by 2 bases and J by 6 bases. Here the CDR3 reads CASSETRAGGADTQYF. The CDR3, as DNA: TGTGCCAGCAGTGAAACTAGGGCAGGGGGCGCGGATACGCAGTATTTT.

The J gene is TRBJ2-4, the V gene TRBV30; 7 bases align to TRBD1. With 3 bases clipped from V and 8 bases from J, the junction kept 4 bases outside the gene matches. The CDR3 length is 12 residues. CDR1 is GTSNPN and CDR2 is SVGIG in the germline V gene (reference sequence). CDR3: CAWRAGGDIQYF. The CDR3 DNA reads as TGTGCCTGGAGAGCAGGGGGTGACATTCAGTACTTC. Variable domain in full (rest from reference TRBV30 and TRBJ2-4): SQTIHQWPATLVQPVGSPLSLECTVEGTSNPNLYWYRQAAGRGLQLLFYSVGIGQISSEVPQNLSASRPQDRQFILSSKKLLLSDSGFYLCAWRAGGDIQYFGAGTRLSVL.

CDR3 DNA sequence: TGTGCCAGCAGTCCCTTACGCCTCGGACAGGGGCTAAGCACCGGGGAGCTGTTTTTT. Translation gives CASSPLRLGQGLSTGELFF. The V call is TRBV28, the J call TRBJ2-2; TRBD1 aligns across 9 bases. The V gene's germline CDR1 is MDHEN and CDR2 SYDVKM. V lost 5 bases, J lost 4 bases, and 17 bases stayed unmatched. This CDR3 region has 19 residues.

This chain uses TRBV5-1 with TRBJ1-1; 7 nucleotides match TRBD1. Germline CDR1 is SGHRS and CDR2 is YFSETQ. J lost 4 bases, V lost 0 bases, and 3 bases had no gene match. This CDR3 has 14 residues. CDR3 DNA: TGCGCCAGCAGCTTGGAGGGGGCAGGCACTGAAGCTTTCTTT. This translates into CASSLEGAGTEAFF.

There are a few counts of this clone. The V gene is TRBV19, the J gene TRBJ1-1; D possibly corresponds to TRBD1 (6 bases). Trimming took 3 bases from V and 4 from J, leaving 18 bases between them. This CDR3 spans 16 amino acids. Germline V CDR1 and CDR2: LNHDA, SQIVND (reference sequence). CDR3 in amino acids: CASSIRLVQGPTEAFF. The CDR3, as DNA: TGTGCCAGTAGTATCAGGCTAGTACAGGGCCCCACTGAAGCTTTCTTT.

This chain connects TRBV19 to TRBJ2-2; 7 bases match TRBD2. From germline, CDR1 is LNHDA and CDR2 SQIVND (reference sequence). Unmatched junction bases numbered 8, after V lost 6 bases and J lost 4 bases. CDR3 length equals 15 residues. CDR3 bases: TGTGCCAGTAGGAGGATAGCGGGCGCCACCGGGGAGCTGTTTTTT. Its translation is CASRRIAGATGELFF.

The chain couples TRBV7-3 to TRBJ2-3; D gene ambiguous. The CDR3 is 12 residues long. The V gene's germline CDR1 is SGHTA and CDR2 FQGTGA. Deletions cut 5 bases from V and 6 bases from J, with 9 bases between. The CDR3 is CASSADWDTQYF. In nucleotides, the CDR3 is TGTGCCAGCAGCGCCGACTGGGATACGCAGTATTTT.

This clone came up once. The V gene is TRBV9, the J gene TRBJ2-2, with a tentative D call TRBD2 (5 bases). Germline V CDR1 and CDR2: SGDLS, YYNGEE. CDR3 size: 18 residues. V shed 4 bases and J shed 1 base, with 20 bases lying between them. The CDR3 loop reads CASSLSAGERRNTGELFF. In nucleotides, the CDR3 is TGTGCCAGCAGCCTCTCCGCGGGCGAGCGGAGGAACACCGGGGAGCTGTTTTTT. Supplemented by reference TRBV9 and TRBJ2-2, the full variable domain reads DSGVTQTPKHLITATGQRVTLRCSPRSGDLSVYWYQQSLDQGLQFLIQYYNGEERAKGNILERFSAQQFPDLHSELNLSSLELGDSALYFCASSLSAGERRNTGELFFGEGSRLTVL.

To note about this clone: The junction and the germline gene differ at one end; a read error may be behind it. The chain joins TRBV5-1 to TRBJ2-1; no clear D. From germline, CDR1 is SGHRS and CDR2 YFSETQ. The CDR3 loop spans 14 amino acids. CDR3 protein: CAGSLEKSYNEQFF. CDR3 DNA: TGCGCCGGCAGCCTAGAAAAATCCTACAATGAGCAGTTCTTC.

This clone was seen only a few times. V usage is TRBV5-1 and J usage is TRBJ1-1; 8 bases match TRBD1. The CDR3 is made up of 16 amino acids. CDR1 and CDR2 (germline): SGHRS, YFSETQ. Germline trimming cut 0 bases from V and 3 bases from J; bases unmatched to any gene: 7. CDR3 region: CASSLAGGVLDTEAFF. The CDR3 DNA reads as TGCGCCAGCAGCTTGGCAGGGGGCGTTTTGGACACTGAAGCTTTCTTT.

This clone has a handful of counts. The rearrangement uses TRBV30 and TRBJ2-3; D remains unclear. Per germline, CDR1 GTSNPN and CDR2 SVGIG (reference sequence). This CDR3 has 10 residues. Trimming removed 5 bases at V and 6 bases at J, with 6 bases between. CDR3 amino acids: CAWSMDTQYF. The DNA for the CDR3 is TGTGCCTGGTCCATGGATACGCAGTATTTT.

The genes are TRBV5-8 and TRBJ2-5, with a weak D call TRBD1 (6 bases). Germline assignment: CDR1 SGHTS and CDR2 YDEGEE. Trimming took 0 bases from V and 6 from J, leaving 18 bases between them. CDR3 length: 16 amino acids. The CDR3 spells CASSLDFGTPVKTQYF. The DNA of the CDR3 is TGTGCCAGCAGCTTGGATTTCGGGACACCGGTAAAGACCCAGTACTTC.

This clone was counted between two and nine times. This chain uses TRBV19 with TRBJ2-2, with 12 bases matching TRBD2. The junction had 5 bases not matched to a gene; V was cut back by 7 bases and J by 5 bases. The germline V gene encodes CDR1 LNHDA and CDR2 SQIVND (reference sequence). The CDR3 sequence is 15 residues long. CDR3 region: CASTVTSGRTGELFF. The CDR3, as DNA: TGTGCCAGTACTGTGACTAGCGGGAGAACCGGGGAGCTGTTTTTT.

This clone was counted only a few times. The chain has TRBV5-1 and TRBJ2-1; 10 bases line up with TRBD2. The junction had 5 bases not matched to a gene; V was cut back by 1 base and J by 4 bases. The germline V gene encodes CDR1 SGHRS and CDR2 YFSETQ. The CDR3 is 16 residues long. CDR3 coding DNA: TGCGCCAGCAGCTTGACCGGGACTAGCGAGTACAATGAGCAGTTCTTC. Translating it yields CASSLTGTSEYNEQFF.

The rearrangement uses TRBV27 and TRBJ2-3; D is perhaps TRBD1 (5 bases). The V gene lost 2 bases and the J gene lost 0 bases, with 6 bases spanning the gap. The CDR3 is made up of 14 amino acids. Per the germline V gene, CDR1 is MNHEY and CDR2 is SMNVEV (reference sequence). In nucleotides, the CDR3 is TGTGCCAGCAGTTTAACAGGCAGCACAGATACGCAGTATTTT. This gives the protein CASSLTGSTDTQYF.

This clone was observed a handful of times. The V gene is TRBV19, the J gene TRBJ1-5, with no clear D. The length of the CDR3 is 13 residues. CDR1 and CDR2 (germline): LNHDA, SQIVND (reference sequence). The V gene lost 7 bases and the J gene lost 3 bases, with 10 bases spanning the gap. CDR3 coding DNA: TGTGCCAGTAACGGGAACTACAATCAGCCCCAGCATTTT. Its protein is CASNGNYNQPQHF.

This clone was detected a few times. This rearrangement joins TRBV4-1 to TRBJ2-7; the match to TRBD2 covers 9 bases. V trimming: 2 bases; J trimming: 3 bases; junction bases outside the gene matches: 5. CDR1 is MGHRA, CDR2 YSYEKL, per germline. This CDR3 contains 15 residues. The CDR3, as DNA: TGCGCCAGCAGCCAATCTAGGCGGGAGGGCTACGAGCAGTACTTC. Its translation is CASSQSRREGYEQYF.

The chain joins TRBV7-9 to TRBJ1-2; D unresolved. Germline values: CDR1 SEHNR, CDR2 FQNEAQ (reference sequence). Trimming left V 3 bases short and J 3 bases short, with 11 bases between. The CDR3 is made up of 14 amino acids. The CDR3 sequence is CASSFGHEDYGYTF. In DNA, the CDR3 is TGTGCCAGCAGCTTTGGCCACGAGGACTATGGCTACACCTTC.

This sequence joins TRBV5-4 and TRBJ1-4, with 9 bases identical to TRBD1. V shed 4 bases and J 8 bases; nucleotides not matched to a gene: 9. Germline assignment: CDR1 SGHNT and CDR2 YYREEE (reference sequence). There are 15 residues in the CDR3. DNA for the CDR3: TGTGCCAGCAGCCTAGGACAGGGGTCATACGAAAAACTGTTTTTT. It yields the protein CASSLGQGSYEKLFF. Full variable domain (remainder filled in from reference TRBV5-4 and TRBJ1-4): ETGVTQSPTHLIKTRGQQVTLRCSSQSGHNTVSWYQQALGQGPQFIFQYYREEENGRGNFPPRFSGLQFPNYSSELNVNALELDDSALYLCASSLGQGSYEKLFFGSGTQLSVL.

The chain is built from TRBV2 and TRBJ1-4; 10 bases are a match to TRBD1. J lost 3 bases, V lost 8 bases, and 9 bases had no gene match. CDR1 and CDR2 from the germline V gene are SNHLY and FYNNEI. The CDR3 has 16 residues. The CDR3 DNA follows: TGTGCCAGCCGGGACAGGGGATGGTTGGCTAATGAAAAACTGTTTTTT. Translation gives CASRDRGWLANEKLFF.

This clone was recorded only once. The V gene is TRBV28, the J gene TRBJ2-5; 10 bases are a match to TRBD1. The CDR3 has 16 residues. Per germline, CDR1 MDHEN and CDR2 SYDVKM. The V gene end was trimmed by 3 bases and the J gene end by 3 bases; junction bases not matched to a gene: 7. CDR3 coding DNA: TGTGCCAGCAGTTTCAGAGTCGGGACAGGGGAAGAGACCCAGTACTTC. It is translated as CASSFRVGTGEETQYF.

The chain's CDR3 is CASSRSGRAGANVLTF. DNA of the CDR3: TGCGCCAGCAGCCGTTCAGGCAGGGCTGGGGCCAACGTCCTGACTTTC. The chain employs TRBV4-1 and TRBJ2-6; maybe TRBD1 (5 bases). The germline V gene encodes CDR1 MGHRA and CDR2 YSYEKL. V was trimmed by 4 bases and J by 2 bases, leaving 12 bases between them. The CDR3 is 16 residues long.

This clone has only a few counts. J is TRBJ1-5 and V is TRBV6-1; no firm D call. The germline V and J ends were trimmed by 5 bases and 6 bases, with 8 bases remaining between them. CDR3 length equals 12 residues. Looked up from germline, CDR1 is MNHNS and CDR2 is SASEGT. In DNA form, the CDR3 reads TGTGCCAGCAGTCCCCGCGGTCAGCCCCAGCATTTT. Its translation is CASSPRGQPQHF.

This chain's CDR3 is CASSPIGGVHAEAFF. The CDR3, as DNA: TGTGCCAGCAGCCCCATCGGCGGGGTCCACGCTGAAGCTTTCTTT. The rearrangement uses TRBV5-4 and TRBJ1-1; D remains ambiguous. The CDR3 consists of 15 residues. Germline loops: CDR1 SGHNT, CDR2 YYREEE (reference sequence). Trimming took 4 bases from V and 6 from J, leaving 19 bases between them.

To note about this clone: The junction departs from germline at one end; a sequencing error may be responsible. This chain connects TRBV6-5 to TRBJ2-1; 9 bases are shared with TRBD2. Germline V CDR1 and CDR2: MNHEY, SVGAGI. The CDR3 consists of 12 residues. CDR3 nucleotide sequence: TGTGCCAGAGGACTAGCGTACAATGAGCTGTTCTTC. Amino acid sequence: CARGLAYNELFF.

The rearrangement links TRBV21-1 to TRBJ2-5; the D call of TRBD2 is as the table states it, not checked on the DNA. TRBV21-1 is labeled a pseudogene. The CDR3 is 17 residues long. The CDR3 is CASSKLRLAGIEETQYF. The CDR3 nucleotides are TGTGCCAGCAGCAAACTGAGACTAGCGGGAATCGAAGAGACCCAGTACTTC.

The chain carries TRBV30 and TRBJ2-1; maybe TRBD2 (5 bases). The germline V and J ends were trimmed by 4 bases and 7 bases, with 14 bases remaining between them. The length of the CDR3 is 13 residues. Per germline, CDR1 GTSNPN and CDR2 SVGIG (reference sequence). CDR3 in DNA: TGTGCCTGGACCCTGCCGGGGTTGAATGAGCAGTTCTTC. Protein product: CAWTLPGLNEQFF. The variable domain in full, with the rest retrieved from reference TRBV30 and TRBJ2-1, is SQTIHQWPATLVQPVGSPLSLECTVEGTSNPNLYWYRQAAGRGLQLLFYSVGIGQISSEVPQNLSASRPQDRQFILSSKKLLLSDSGFYLCAWTLPGLNEQFFGPGTRLTVL.

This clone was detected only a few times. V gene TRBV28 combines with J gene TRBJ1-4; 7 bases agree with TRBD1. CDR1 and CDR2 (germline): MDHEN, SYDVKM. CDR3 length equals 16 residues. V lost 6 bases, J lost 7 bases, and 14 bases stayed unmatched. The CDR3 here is CASSFMGQGVTEKLFF. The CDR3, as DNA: TGTGCCAGCAGCTTTATGGGTCAGGGGGTTACTGAAAAACTGTTTTTT.